Below, 8 T cell receptor beta chains from the same sample are listed, as sequenced in a study of radiotherapy plus CTLA-4 blockade in lung cancer. Method: immunoSEQ multiplex PCR; TCRdb's copy keeps in-frame clones and lacks some. Here the sample spans around 26,000 clones, around 70% being singletons. The material was peripheral blood, obtained from a patient treated with radiotherapy plus ipilimumab. The source of these receptors is a human donor with non-small cell lung cancer whose response to radiotherapy plus ipilimumab could not be evaluated.

V is TRBV5-4 and J is TRBJ2-3, with a possible D match to TRBD2 (5 bases). The length of the CDR3 is 15 residues. Trimming took off 0 bases at V and 4 bases at J, with 12 bases between the two ends. CDR1 SGHNT and CDR2 YYREEE come from the germline V gene (reference sequence). CDR3 loop: CASSLAGDRADTQYF. The CDR3 DNA follows: TGTGCCAGCAGCTTGGCCGGGGATCGCGCAGATACGCAGTATTTT.

This clone was observed a handful of times. This chain uses TRBV7-2 with TRBJ1-2, with 8 bases fitting TRBD1. This CDR3 is 14 amino acids long. The germline CDR1 and CDR2 sequences are SGHTA and FQGNSA. With 2 bases clipped from V and 3 bases from J, the junction kept 2 bases outside the gene matches. The CDR3: CASSLNRGDYGYTF. In nucleotides, the CDR3 is TGTGCCAGCAGCTTAAACAGGGGGGACTATGGCTACACCTTC.

The V gene is TRBV30, the J gene TRBJ1-4; TRBD1 is a possible D gene (6 bases). Germline V lookup: CDR1 GTSNPN, CDR2 SVGIG (reference sequence). V shed 1 base and J shed 7 bases, with 16 bases lying between them. This CDR3 has 15 amino acids. The CDR3 nucleotides are TGTGCCTGGAGTGCGGCCTGGGGGGGCTCTGAAAAACTGTTTTTT. Translated: CAWSAAWGGSEKLFF.

J is TRBJ2-2 and V is TRBV7-9, with 8 bases matching TRBD1. The length of the CDR3 is 17 residues. Germline CDR1 is SEHNR and CDR2 is FQNEAQ (reference sequence). Losses at the gene ends were 5 bases for V and 4 bases for J; bases not matched to a gene: 12. The CDR3 protein is CASSQKSGGPSTGELFF. The CDR3 DNA sequence: TGTGCCAGCAGCCAAAAATCAGGGGGCCCTTCCACCGGGGAGCTGTTTTTT.

The V and J genes are TRBV29-1 and TRBJ2-1; 10 bases align to TRBD2. This CDR3 spans 14 amino acids. Germline loops: CDR1 SQVTM, CDR2 ANQGSEA. V was pared by 3 bases and J by 8 bases, with 7 bases of the junction left unmatched. DNA of the CDR3: TGCAGCGTTGAGGTCCCAGCGGGAGGGTATGAGCAGTTCTTC. This encodes CSVEVPAGGYEQFF.

The J gene is TRBJ1-1, the V gene TRBV7-2; D unresolved. The V gene's germline CDR1 is SGHTA and CDR2 FQGNSA. The CDR3 consists of 12 residues. V was pared by 8 bases and J by 1 base, with 8 bases between. In nucleotides, the CDR3 is TGTGCCAGCCGCTACAGGAACACTGAAGCTTTCTTT. Its translation: CASRYRNTEAFF.

The chain links TRBV23-1 to TRBJ2-7, with 9 bases lining up with TRBD1. TRBV23-1 falls under the ORF class, with uncertain function. The V segment lost 4 bases and the J segment 4 bases; nucleotides outside the gene matches: 5. This CDR3 is built from 14 residues. CDR3 in DNA: TGCGCCAGCAGTCGATGGGACAGGGCATACGAGCAGTACTTC. Translating gives CASSRWDRAYEQYF.

The gene calls are TRBV5-1 and TRBJ2-1, with TRBD2 matching over 9 bases. Germline V gene lookup returns CDR1 SGHRS and CDR2 YFSETQ. The CDR3 loop spans 16 amino acids. J lost 5 bases, V lost 2 bases, and 8 bases had no gene match. The CDR3 sequence is CASSFLFSGRNNEQFF. Written as DNA, the CDR3 is TGCGCCAGCAGCTTCCTGTTTAGCGGGAGAAACAATGAGCAGTTCTTC.